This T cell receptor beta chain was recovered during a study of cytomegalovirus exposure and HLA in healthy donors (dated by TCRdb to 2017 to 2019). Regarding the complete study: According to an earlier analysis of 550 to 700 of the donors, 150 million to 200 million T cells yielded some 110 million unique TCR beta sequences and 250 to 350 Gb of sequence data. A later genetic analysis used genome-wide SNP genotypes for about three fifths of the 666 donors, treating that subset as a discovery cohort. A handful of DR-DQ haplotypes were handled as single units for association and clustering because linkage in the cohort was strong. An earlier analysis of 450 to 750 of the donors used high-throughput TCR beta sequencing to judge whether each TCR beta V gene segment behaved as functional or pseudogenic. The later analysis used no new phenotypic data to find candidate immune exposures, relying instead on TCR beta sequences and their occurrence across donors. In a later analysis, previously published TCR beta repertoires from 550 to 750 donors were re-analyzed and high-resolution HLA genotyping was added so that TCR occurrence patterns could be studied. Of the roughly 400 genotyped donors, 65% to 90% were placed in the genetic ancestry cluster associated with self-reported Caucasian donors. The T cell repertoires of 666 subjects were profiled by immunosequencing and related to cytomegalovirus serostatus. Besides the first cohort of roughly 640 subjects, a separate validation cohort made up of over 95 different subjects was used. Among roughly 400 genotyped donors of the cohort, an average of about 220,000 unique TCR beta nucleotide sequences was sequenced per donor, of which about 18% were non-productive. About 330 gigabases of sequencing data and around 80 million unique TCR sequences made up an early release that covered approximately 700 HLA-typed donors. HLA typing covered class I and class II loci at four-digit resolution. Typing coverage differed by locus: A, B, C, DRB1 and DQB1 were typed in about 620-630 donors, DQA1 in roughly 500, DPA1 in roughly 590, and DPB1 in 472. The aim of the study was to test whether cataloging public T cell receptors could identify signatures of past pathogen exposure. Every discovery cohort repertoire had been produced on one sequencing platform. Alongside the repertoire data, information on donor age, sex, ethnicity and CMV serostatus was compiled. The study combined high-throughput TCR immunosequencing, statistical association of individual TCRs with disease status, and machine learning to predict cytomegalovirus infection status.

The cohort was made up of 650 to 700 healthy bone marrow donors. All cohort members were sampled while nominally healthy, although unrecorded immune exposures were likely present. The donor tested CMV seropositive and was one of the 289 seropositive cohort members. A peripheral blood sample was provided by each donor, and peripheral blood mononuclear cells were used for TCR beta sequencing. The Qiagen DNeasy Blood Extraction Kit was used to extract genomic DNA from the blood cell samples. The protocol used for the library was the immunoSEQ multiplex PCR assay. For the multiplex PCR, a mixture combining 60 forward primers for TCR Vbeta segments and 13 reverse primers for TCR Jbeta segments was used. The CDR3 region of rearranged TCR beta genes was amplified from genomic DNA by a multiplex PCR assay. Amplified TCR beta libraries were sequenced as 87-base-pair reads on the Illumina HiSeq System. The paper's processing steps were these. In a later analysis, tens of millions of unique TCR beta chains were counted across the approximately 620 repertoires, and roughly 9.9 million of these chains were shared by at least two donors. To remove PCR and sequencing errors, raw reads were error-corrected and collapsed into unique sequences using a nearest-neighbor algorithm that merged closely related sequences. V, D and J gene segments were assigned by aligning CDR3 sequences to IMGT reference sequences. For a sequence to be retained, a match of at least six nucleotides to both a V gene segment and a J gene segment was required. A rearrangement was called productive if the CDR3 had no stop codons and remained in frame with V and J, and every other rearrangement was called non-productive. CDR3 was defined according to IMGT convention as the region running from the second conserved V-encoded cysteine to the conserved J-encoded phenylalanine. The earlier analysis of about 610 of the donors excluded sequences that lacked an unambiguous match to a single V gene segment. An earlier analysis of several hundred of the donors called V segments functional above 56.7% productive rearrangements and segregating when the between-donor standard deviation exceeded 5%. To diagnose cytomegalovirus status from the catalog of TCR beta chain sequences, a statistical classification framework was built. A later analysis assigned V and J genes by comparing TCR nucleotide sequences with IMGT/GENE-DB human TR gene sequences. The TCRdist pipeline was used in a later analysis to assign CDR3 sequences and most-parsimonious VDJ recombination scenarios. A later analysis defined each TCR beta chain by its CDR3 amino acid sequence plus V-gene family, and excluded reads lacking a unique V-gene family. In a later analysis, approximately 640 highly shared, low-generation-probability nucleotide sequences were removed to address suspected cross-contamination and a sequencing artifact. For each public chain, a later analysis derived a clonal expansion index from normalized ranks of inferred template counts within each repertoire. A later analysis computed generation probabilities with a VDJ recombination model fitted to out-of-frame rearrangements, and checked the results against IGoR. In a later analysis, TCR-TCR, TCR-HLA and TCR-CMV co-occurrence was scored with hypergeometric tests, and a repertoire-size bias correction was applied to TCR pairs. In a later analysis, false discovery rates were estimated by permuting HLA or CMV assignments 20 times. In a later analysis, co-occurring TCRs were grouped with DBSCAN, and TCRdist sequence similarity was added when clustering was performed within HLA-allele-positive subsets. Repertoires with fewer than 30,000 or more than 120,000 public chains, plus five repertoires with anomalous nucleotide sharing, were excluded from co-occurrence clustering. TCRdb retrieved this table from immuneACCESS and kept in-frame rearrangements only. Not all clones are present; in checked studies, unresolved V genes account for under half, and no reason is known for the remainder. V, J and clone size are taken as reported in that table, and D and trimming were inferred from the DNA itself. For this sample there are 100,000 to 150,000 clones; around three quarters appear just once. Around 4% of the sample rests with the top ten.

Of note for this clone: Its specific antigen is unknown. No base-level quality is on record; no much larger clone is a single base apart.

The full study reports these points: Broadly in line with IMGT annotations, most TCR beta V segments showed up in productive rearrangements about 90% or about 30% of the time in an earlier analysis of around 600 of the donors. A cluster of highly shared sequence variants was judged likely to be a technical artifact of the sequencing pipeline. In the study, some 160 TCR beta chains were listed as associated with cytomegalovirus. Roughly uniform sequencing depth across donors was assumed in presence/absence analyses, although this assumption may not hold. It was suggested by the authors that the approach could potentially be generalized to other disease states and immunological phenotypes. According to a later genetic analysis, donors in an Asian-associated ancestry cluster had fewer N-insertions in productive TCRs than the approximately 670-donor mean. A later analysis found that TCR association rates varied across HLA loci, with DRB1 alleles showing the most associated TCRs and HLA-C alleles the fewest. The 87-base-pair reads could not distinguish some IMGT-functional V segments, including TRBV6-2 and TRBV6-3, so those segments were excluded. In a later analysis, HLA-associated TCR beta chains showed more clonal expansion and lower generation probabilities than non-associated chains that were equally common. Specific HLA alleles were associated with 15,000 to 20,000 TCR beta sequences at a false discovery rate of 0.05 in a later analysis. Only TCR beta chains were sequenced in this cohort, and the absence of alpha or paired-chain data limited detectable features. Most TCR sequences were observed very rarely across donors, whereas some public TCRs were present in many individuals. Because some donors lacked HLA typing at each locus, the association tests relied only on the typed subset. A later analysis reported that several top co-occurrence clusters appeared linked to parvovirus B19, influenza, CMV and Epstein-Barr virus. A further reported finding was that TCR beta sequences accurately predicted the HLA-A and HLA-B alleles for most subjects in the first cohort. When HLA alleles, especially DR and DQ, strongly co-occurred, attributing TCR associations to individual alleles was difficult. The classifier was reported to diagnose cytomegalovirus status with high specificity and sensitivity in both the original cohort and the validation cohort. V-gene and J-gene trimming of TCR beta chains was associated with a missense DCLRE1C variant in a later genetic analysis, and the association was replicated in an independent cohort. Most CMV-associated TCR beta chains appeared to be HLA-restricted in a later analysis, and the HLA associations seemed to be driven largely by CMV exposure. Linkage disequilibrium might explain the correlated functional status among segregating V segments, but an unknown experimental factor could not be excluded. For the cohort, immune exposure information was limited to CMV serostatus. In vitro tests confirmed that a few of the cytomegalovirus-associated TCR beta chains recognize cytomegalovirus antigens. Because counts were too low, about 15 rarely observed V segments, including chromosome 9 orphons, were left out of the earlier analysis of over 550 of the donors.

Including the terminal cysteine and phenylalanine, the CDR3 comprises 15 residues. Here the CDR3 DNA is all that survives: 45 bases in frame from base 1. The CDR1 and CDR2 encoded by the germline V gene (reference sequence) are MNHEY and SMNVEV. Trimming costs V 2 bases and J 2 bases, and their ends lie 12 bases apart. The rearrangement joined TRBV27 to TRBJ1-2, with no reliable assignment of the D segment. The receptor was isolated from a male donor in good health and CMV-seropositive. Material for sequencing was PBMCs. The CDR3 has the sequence CASSLGPRANYGYTF. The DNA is TGTGCCAGCAGTTTAGGGCCGCGAGCAAACTATGGCTACACCTTC.